This T cell receptor beta chain was documented in a study of T cells in Graves' hyperthyroidism and ophthalmopathy. In the ophthalmopathy cohort, Clinical Activity Score was at least 3, NOSPECS grade at least 4, and duration under 3 months. Amplified TCR beta CDR3 regions came from RNA transcripts. HTBI primers were used for first-round RT-PCR of the TCR CDR3. In TCRdb, the multiplex PCR reads were re-called with MiXCR into one record per CDR3 protein. This table has 660,000 or so distinct CDR3 sequences, more than 20% appearing once. Sequencing input: blood. The receptor was derived from a man aged 25 to 45 with Graves' ophthalmopathy.

This CDR3 reads CSAPGLADPYEQYF. CDR3 DNA: TGCAGTGCTCCGGGACTAGCGGACCCCTACGAGCAGTACTTC. This chain connects TRBV20-1 to TRBJ2-7, with 11 bases that match TRBD2. Looked up from germline, CDR1 is DFQATT and CDR2 is SNEGSKA (reference sequence). The J segment lost 2 bases and the V segment lost 5 bases, leaving 5 bases of the junction unmatched. There are 14 residues in the CDR3.